The subject of this entry is one T cell receptor (beta chain). Its matching antigen is unknown. Single viable CD3+CD4+CD8-CD45RO+ cells were sorted as the memory CD4+ T cells. Positive selection with CD4 microbeads enriched total CD4+ T cells. Using immunoSEQ multiplex PCR, the repertoire was profiled, and TCRdb retains in-frame clones only, with some absent. The sample has about 82,000 clones, roughly 80% seen once. This record belongs to a study of memory CD4+ T cells and cytomegalovirus serostatus. Study-wide context: Donors were healthy Belgian adults, 10 or so CMV seropositive and about 24 seronegative.

Trimming took 4 bases from V and 2 from J, leaving 9 bases between them. Germline V gene sequence: CDR1 SQVTM, CDR2 ANQGSEA. This CDR3 contains 13 residues. Study-level points and caveats: CD4+ memory repertoires contained about two fifths of the 164 reported CMV TCRbeta sequences. A US-trained random forest predicted CMV serostatus with median AUC around 0.91.

This receptor was obtained from an adult in good health and CMV-seronegative. Sequenced input: memory CD4+ T cells from blood. The chain combines TRBV29-1 with TRBJ1-5; D call uncertain. The CDR3 DNA is TGCAGCGTTGCCACGGACCGCAATCAGCCCCAGCATTTT. Amino acids: CSVATDRNQPQHF.